This T cell receptor beta chain was documented in a study of cytomegalovirus exposure and HLA in healthy donors. The wider study: There were fewer than 130 million unique TCR beta sequences, drawn from approximately 190 million T cells, in an earlier analysis. The Caucasian-associated ancestry cluster held around 76% of a few hundred genotyped donors. Study-wide results and caveats: Follow-up analysis seemed to connect common viral pathogens with several of the most significant clusters identified. Accurate prediction of most subjects' HLA-A and HLA-B alleles from TCR beta sequences was reported.

A remark on this clone: Its target is unknown.

Primers for the PCR totalled 60 Vbeta and 13 Jbeta. The repertoire was sequenced with immunoSEQ multiplex PCR; TCRdb's copy has only in-frame clones and lacks some. The sample holds approximately 250,000 clones, around 80% seen once. The CDR3 length is 14 residues. V lost 3 bases and J 3 bases, leaving 11 bases between the germline ends. CDR1 is SNHLY, CDR2 FYNNEI, per germline. J is TRBJ1-2 and V is TRBV2, with D hard to call. This clonotype was obtained from a boy aged 5-17 years in good health and CMV-seronegative. Input material: PBMCs. The CDR3 sequence: CASSDWQDYYGYTF. CDR3 coding DNA: TGTGCCAGCAGTGATTGGCAAGACTACTATGGCTACACCTTC.